The table lists the clone carrying this T cell receptor beta chain with a few counts. These data originate in a study of T-cell memory formation after mild COVID-19. In TCRdb, the 5' RACE reads were re-called with MiXCR into one record per CDR3 protein. The sample has about 290,000 distinct CDR3 sequences, more than 15% seen once. The clonotype originates from a man younger than 30 who had mild COVID-19 (a few samples of this study predate the infection). Cell type and time point are not known. Sequences were obtained from PBMCs or a T cell subset sorted from them (not recorded which).

The CDR3: CASTEDTGGGEKLFF. DNA of the CDR3: TGCGCCAGCACCGAGGACACGGGGGGGGGTGAAAAACTGTTTTTT. The chain is built from TRBV5-1 and TRBJ1-4; possibly TRBD1 for D (5 bases). In germline, CDR1 is SGHRS, CDR2 YFSETQ. The ends were cut back, 6 bases at V and 7 bases at J, with 19 bases in the middle. The CDR3 contains 15 residues.